This T cell receptor (beta chain) derives from a study of cytomegalovirus exposure and HLA in healthy donors. The CDR3 totals 13 residues. V was clipped by 4 bases and J by 6 bases; unmatched bases: 3. Germline loops: CDR1 SGHDT, CDR2 YYEEEE. 60 Vbeta and 13 Jbeta primers were used in PCR. Clones were read by immunoSEQ multiplex PCR, and TCRdb kept only the in-frame ones, dropping some. Here the sample spans under 150,000 clones, 72% being singletons. This clone was detected once. J is TRBJ1-4 and V is TRBV5-6, with 7 bases fitting TRBD1. Sequencing was performed on PBMCs. This TCR came from a middle-aged man in good health and CMV-seropositive. The CDR3 sequence is CASSTDRDEKLFF. The CDR3 DNA is TGTGCCAGCAGCACTGACAGGGATGAAAAACTGTTTTTT. The full variable domain, completed using reference TRBV5-6 and TRBJ1-4, is DAGVTQSPTHLIKTRGQQVTLRCSPKSGHDTVSWYQQALGQGPQFIFQYYEEEERQRGNFPDRFSGHQFPNYSSELNVNALLLGDSALYLCASSTDRDEKLFFGSGTQLSVL.